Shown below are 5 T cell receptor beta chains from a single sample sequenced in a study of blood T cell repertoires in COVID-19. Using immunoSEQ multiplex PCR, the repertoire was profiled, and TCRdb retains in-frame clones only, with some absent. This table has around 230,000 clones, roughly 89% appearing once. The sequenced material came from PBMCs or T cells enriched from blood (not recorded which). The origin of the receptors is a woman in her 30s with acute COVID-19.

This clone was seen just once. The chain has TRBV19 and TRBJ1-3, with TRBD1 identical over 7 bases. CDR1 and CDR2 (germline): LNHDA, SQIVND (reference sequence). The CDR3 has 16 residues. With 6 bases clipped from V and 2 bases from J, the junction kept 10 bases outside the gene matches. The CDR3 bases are TGTGCCAGTAGCCGCAAAAGACAGGGCGCTGGAAACACCATATATTTT. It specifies CASSRKRQGAGNTIYF.

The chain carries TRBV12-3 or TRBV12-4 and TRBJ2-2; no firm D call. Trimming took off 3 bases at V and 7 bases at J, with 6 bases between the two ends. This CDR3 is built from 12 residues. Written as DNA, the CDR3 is TGTGCCAGCAGTTTGGCAGACGGGGAGCTGTTTTTT. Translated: CASSLADGELFF.

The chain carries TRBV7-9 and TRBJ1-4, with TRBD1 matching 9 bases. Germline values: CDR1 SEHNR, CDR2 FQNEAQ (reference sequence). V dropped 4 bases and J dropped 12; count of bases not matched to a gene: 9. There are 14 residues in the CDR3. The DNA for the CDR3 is TGTGCCAGCAGCTCCGGGACAGGGATCCGGGAACTGTTTTTT. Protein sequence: CASSSGTGIRELFF.

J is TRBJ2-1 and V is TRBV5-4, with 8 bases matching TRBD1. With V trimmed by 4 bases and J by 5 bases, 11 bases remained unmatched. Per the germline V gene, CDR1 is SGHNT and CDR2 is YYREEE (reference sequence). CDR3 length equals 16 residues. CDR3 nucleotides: TGTGCCAGCAGCCGACGAGGGACAGGTAACGACAATGAGCAGTTCTTC. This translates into CASSRRGTGNDNEQFF.

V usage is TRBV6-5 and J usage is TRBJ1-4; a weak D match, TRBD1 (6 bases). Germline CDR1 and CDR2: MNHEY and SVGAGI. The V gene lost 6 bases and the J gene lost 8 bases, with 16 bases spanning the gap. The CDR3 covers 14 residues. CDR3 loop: CASRPTGIREKLFF. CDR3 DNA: TGTGCCAGCAGGCCTACAGGGATCCGAGAAAAACTGTTTTTT.